Listed here are 18 T cell receptor beta chains from one sample, sequenced in a study of blood T cell repertoires in COVID-19. Profiled with immunoSEQ multiplex PCR; TCRdb holds only in-frame clones, not every one. Altogether 150,000 to 200,000 clones are present, around four fifths being singletons, with the ten largest covering around 1%. Sequenced input: peripheral blood. These receptors originate from a man aged 60 to 69 with COVID-19, enrolled during active disease.

This sequence joins TRBV6-1 and TRBJ1-5, with 7 positions matching TRBD1. This CDR3 region has 15 residues. Germline V lookup: CDR1 MNHNS, CDR2 SASEGT. The V and J ends lost 3 bases and 6 bases, in that order; junction bases with no gene match: 8. The CDR3 sequence is CASSDRTGGGQPQHF. CDR3 in DNA: TGTGCCAGCAGTGATCGGACAGGTGGTGGTCAGCCCCAGCATTTT.

This chain connects TRBV12-3 or TRBV12-4 to TRBJ2-1; no firm D call. The CDR3 runs 13 residues. Deletions cut 3 bases from V and 9 bases from J, with 12 bases between. The CDR3 nucleotides are TGTGCCAGCAGTTTTGGAGTGTTCGGTGAGCAGTTCTTC. This gives the protein CASSFGVFGEQFF.

The rearrangement uses TRBV7-9 and TRBJ2-1; D is ambiguous. Trimming took off 8 bases at V and 13 bases at J, with 24 bases between the two ends. From germline, CDR1 is SEHNR and CDR2 FQNEAQ (reference sequence). The CDR3 totals 14 residues. The CDR3 nucleotides read TGTGCCAGCGTCATGGCGGCTTTGGCTCAATCACAGTTCTTC. Its translation: CASVMAALAQSQFF.

The chain couples TRBV24-1 to TRBJ2-5; 10 nucleotides agree with TRBD2. CDR1 is KGHDR, CDR2 SFDVKD, per germline. There are 17 residues in the CDR3. With 6 bases clipped from V and 4 bases from J, the junction kept 13 bases outside the gene matches. In DNA, the CDR3 is TGTGCCACCAGTAAGGTCAGCGGGAGGGCCGAATCAGAGACCCAGTACTTC. This gives the protein CATSKVSGRAESETQYF.

The chain has TRBV5-6 and TRBJ2-7, with 9 bases that match TRBD1. Germline-derived CDR1 and CDR2 are SGHDT and YYEEEE. This CDR3 region has 16 residues. V was clipped by 1 base and J by 2 bases; unmatched bases: 7. In DNA, the CDR3 is TGTGCCAGCAGCTTGCCCGCGGGACAGGGAACCTACGAGCAGTACTTC. Its protein product is CASSLPAGQGTYEQYF.

The chain recombines TRBV7-9 with TRBJ1-1; a possible D gene is TRBD1 (6 bases). The CDR3 is 16 amino acids. Trimming took 1 base from V and 4 from J, leaving 16 bases between them. CDR1 and CDR2 (germline): SEHNR, FQNEAQ (reference sequence). In DNA form, the CDR3 reads TGTGCCAGCAGCTTAGGAGTAGGGGCAGGGGTCACTGAAGCTTTCTTT. Translated: CASSLGVGAGVTEAFF. Full variable domain (rest looked up from reference TRBV7-9 and TRBJ1-1): DTGVSQNPRHKITKRGQNVTFRCDPISEHNRLYWYRQTLGQGPEFLTYFQNEAQLEKSRLLSDRFSAERPKGSFSTLEIQRTEQGDSAMYLCASSLGVGAGVTEAFFGQGTRLTVV.

V usage is TRBV5-5 and J usage is TRBJ1-6, with D tentatively TRBD1 (6 bases). Deletions cut 0 bases from V and 7 bases from J, with 14 bases between. From germline, CDR1 is SGHKS and CDR2 YYEKEE (reference sequence). This CDR3 has 16 residues. The CDR3 nucleotides read TGTGCCAGCAGCTTGGTTGCAGGGGAAATAAATTCACCCCTCCACTTT. Protein product: CASSLVAGEINSPLHF.

V and J are TRBV24-1 and TRBJ2-1; possible D gene TRBD2, 5 bases. Germline V gene sequence: CDR1 KGHDR, CDR2 SFDVKD. V was clipped by 1 base and J by 9 bases, with 9 bases between them. The CDR3 is made up of 13 amino acids. CDR3 loop: CATSDFAGFEQFF. In nucleotides, the CDR3 is TGTGCCACCAGTGATTTTGCGGGTTTTGAGCAGTTCTTC.

The V gene is TRBV19, the J gene TRBJ1-2; unclear D gene. The germline gives CDR1 LNHDA, CDR2 SQIVND (reference sequence). Trimming took off 3 bases at V and 5 bases at J, with 16 bases between the two ends. The CDR3 is made up of 15 amino acids. CDR3 in DNA: TGTGCCAGTAGTATCGGGCGGGGATTTTGGTATGGCTACACCTTC. It specifies CASSIGRGFWYGYTF.

This clone came up once. Mismatch with germline at one junction end may stem from a read error. Here the CDR3 reads CASSLDQTGAGARHF. The CDR3 DNA follows: TGCGCCAGCAGCTTGGATCAAACAGGGGCCGGAGCTAGGCATTTT. This chain links TRBV5-1 with TRBJ2-3; 7 bases fit TRBD1. The CDR3 has 15 amino acids. Germline assignment: CDR1 SGHRS and CDR2 YFSETQ.

The V gene is TRBV30, the J gene TRBJ1-6; D gene unclear. The CDR3 is made up of 13 amino acids. Between the trimmed V and J ends, which lost 3 bases and 10 bases, there was a span of 13 bases. Germline lookup yields CDR1 GTSNPN and CDR2 SVGIG (reference sequence). CDR3 amino acids: CAWRVSAKSPLHF. CDR3 sequence (DNA): TGTGCCTGGAGGGTATCTGCTAAGTCACCCCTCCACTTT.

In its sample, this clone was seen once. V is TRBV30 and J is TRBJ1-4; D is possibly TRBD1 (5 bases). This CDR3 comprises 15 residues. Trimming shortened V by 1 base and J by 5 bases, and 14 bases separated the two germline ends. CDR1 GTSNPN and CDR2 SVGIG come from the germline V gene (reference sequence). DNA for the CDR3: TGTGCCTGGAGTGAGGGGAAAGGGCGGAATGAAAAACTGTTTTTT. Its protein product is CAWSEGKGRNEKLFF. Variable domain in full (rest from reference TRBV30 and TRBJ1-4): SQTIHQWPATLVQPVGSPLSLECTVEGTSNPNLYWYRQAAGRGLQLLFYSVGIGQISSEVPQNLSASRPQDRQFILSSKKLLLSDSGFYLCAWSEGKGRNEKLFFGSGTQLSVL.

The CDR3 nucleotides are TGTGCCAGCAGCTTGTCCGAGACTCGGAACTATGGCTACACCTTC. Protein sequence: CASSLSETRNYGYTF. The rearrangement joins TRBV7-8 to TRBJ1-2; D ambiguous. The CDR3 extends over 15 amino acids. CDR1 is SGHVS, CDR2 FQNEAQ, per germline. Trimming removed 3 bases from V and 2 bases from J, with 13 bases in between.

The genes are TRBV19 and TRBJ1-6; no firm D call. V was trimmed by 3 bases and J by 8 bases, leaving 11 bases between them. The CDR3 loop spans 14 amino acids. Looked up from germline, CDR1 is LNHDA and CDR2 is SQIVND (reference sequence). This CDR3 is CASSIGQNYSPLHF. The DNA for the CDR3 is TGTGCCAGTAGTATTGGGCAGAACTATTCACCCCTCCACTTT.

This rearrangement joins TRBV4-2 to TRBJ2-3; perhaps TRBD2 as D (5 bases). Germline V gives CDR1 LGHNA, CDR2 YNFKEQ. This CDR3 region has 15 residues. V lost 1 base and J 2 bases, leaving 10 bases between the germline ends. CDR3 loop: CASSQGLDFTDTQYF. The CDR3 DNA reads TGTGCCAGCAGCCAAGGACTGGACTTCACAGATACGCAGTATTTT.

The rearrangement uses TRBV7-9 and TRBJ1-2; 8 nucleotides match TRBD1. Germline CDR1 and CDR2: SEHNR and FQNEAQ (reference sequence). V trimming: 5 bases; J trimming: 2 bases; junction bases outside the gene matches: 4. The CDR3 covers 14 residues. For the CDR3, the DNA is TGTGCCAGCAGCAGGGACAGGATAAACTATGGCTACACCTTC. Translating gives CASSRDRINYGYTF.

The chain is built from TRBV5-4 and TRBJ2-1; 8 nucleotides match TRBD2. V dropped 3 bases and J dropped 5; count of bases not matched to a gene: 7. Germline lookup yields CDR1 SGHNT and CDR2 YYREEE (reference sequence). The CDR3 consists of 15 residues. For the CDR3, the DNA is TGTGCCAGCAGCTCTCGCGGGAGGTCTAACAATGAGCAGTTCTTC. This gives the protein CASSSRGRSNNEQFF. The full variable domain, with the rest looked up from reference TRBV5-4 and TRBJ2-1, is ETGVTQSPTHLIKTRGQQVTLRCSSQSGHNTVSWYQQALGQGPQFIFQYYREEENGRGNFPPRFSGLQFPNYSSELNVNALELDDSALYLCASSSRGRSNNEQFFGPGTRLTVL.

The chain uses TRBV5-5 and TRBJ1-1; possible D gene TRBD1, 5 bases. V shed 4 bases and J shed 3 bases, with 10 bases lying between them. Per the germline V gene, CDR1 is SGHKS and CDR2 is YYEKEE (reference sequence). The CDR3 is 13 residues long. The CDR3 region is CASSPDSDTEAFF. The CDR3 coding sequence is TGTGCCAGCAGCCCCGACAGCGACACTGAAGCTTTCTTT.